The table lists the clone carrying this T cell receptor (beta chain) with many counts. Its matching antigen is unknown. The germline V and J ends were trimmed by 1 base and 3 bases, with 7 bases remaining between them. CDR1 and CDR2 (germline): LGHDT, YNNKEL (reference sequence). CDR3 length: 14 residues. Time point defined: newly diagnosed GD, antithyroid drugs for less than 3 months. PBMC-derived RNA was used for the TCR library. This record belongs to a study of regulatory T cells in long-lasting Graves disease. In the study overall: Under 3 months of antithyroid drugs had been taken by newly diagnosed Graves' patients. The study's findings and limits: There was favoring of TRBV28, TRBJ1-2 and TRBJ2-5 in persistent disease.

Construction of the TCR beta libraries employed iRepertoire HTBI primers in conjunction with Arm-PCR of CDR3 regions. Via MiXCR, TCRdb re-called the multiplex PCR reads, giving one row per CDR3 protein. The sample lists about 200,000 distinct CDR3 sequences; 15% to 20% were seen once. The receptor comes from a female donor with Graves disease. The sample consisted of peripheral blood mononuclear cells (PBMCs), taken at new diagnosis, from a patient treated with antithyroid drugs. The rearrangement uses TRBV3-1 and TRBJ2-1, with D perhaps matching TRBD2 (6 bases). CDR3 region: CASSQGLVYNEQFF. The DNA for the CDR3 is TGTGCCAGCAGCCAAGGACTAGTCTACAATGAGCAGTTCTTC.